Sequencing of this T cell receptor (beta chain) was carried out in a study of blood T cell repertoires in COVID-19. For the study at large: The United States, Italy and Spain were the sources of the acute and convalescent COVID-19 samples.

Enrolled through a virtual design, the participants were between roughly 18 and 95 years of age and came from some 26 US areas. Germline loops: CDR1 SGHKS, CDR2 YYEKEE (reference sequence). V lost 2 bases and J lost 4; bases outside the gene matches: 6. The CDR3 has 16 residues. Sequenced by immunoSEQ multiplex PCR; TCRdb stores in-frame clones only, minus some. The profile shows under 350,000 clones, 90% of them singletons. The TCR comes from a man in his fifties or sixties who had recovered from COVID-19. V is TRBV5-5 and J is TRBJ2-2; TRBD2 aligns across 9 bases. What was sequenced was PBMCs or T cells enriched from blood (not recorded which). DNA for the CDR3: TGTGCCAGCAGCTTAATAGTTAGCGGGGGCACCGGGGAGCTGTTTTTT. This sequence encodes CASSLIVSGGTGELFF.